This TCR beta chain was obtained from a study of control samples from healthy donors and cancer patients. This clone was observed a few times. Germline CDR1 reads SGHTA; CDR2 reads FQGNSA. The CDR3 is made up of 16 amino acids. The V segment lost 2 bases and the J segment 4 bases; nucleotides outside the gene matches: 9. Assay used: immunoSEQ multiplex PCR; TCRdb lists only in-frame clones, some missing. The sample carries 120,000 to 150,000 clones, roughly 92% recorded once. The genes are TRBV7-2 and TRBJ1-2; 8 bases are shared with TRBD1. The sequenced sample was blood. The sequence derives from a man aged 25 to 40 in good health. DNA for the CDR3: TGTGCCAGCAGCTTAATCCCAGGGGGCGAGAGCTATGGCTACACCTTC. Its protein is CASSLIPGGESYGYTF.